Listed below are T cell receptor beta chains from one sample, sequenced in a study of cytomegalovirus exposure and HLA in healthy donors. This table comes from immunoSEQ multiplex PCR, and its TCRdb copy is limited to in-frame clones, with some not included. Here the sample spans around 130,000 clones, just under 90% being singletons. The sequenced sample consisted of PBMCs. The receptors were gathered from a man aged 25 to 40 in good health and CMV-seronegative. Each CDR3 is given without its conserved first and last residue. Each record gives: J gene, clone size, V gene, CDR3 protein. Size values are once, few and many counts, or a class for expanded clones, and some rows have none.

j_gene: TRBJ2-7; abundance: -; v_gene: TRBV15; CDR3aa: ATRGQGEYEQY
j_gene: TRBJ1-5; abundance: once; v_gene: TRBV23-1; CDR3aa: ASSQSAGDNQPQH
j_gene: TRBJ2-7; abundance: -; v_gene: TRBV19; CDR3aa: ASSIGRGGREQY
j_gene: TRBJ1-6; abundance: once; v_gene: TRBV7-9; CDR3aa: ASSLESGLNSPLH
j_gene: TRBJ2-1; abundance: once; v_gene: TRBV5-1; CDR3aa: ASSYRGEQF
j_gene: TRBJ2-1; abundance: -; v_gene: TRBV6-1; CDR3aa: ASSGIAGGNNEQF
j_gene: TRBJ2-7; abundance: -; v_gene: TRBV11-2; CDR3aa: ASSLPGLSPEQY
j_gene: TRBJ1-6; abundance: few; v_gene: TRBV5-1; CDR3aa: ASSLDRGLGGNSPLH
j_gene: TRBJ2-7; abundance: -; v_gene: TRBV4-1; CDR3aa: ASSLQGGYEQY
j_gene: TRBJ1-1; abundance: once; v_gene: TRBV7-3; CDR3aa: ASSRIGGNTEAF
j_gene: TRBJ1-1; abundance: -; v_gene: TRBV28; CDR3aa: ASSFGDRVGTEAF
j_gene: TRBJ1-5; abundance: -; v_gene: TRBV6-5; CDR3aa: ASRLDRAGNQPQH
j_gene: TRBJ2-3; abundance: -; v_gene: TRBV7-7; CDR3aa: ASSLGGRSTDTQY
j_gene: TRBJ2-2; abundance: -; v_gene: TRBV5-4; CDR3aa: ASSLQTGTVNTGELF
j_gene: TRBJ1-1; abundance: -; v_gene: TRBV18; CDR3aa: ASSADLSGTGGTEAF
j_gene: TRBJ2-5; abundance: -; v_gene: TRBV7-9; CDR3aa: ASSQGGQETQY
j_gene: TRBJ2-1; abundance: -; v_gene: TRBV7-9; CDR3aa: ASSLPVLGELF
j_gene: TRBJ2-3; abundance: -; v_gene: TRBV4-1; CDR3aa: ASSQGVRTDTQY
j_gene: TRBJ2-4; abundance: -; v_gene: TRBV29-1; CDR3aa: SVEVGGVAKNIQY
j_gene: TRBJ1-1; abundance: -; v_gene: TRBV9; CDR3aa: ASSVDDSTQNTEAF
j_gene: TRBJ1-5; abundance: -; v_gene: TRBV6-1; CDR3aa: ASSWDRGRDQPQH
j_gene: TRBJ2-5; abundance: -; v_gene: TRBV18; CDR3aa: ASSPRGSHQETQY